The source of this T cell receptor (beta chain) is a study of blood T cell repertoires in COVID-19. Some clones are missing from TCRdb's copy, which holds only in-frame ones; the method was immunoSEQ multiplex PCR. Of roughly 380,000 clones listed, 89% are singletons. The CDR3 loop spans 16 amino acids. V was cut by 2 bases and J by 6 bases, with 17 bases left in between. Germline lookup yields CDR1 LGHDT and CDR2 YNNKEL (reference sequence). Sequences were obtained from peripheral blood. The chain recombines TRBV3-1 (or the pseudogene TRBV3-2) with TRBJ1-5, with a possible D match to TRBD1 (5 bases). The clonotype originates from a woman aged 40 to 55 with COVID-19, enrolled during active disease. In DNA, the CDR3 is TGTGCCAGCAGCCAAAACATTGCAGGGAATGGTCAGCCCCAGCATTTT. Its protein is CASSQNIAGNGQPQHF.